This is a list of T cell receptor beta chains from one sample in a study of shared clonotypes between healthy human individuals. Here immunoSEQ multiplex PCR was the method, and the copy in TCRdb shows in-frame clones only, minus some. The data hold roughly 2.5 million clones, with more than 90% observed a single time. The source material was naive CD4+ T cells sorted from blood. These receptors were taken from a man between 18 and 29 years old in good health. Both conserved end residues are part of each CDR3. The order of the fields is J gene, V gene, CDR3 protein.

j_call: TRBJ1-1
v_call: TRBV25-1
cdr3_aa: CASSEFSGLGFF

j_call: TRBJ2-5
v_call: TRBV6-1
cdr3_aa: CASSVLRETQYF

j_call: TRBJ2-7
v_call: TRBV18
cdr3_aa: CASSPGLAGVYEQYF

j_call: TRBJ1-6
v_call: TRBV5-1
cdr3_aa: CASSLTSLGSPLHF

j_call: TRBJ1-5
v_call: TRBV5-1
cdr3_aa: CASSLEVNQPQHF

j_call: TRBJ2-2
v_call: TRBV11-3
cdr3_aa: CASSLDSTGNFANTGELFF

j_call: TRBJ2-3
v_call: TRBV9
cdr3_aa: CASSGSDRTDTQYF

j_call: TRBJ2-2
v_call: TRBV4-3
cdr3_aa: CASSQVSLAANTGELFF

j_call: TRBJ1-1
v_call: TRBV6-5
cdr3_aa: CASSYSGILASEAFF

j_call: TRBJ2-3
v_call: TRBV18
cdr3_aa: CASSPPGERDTQYF

j_call: TRBJ2-1
v_call: TRBV29-1
cdr3_aa: CSVHAGTYYNEQFF

j_call: TRBJ2-2
v_call: TRBV4-3
cdr3_aa: CASSATWGKQNTGELFF

j_call: TRBJ2-5
v_call: TRBV5-1
cdr3_aa: CASRVRGFQETQYF

j_call: TRBJ2-3
v_call: TRBV28
cdr3_aa: CASSLGSGGRTDTQYF

j_call: TRBJ2-3
v_call: TRBV30
cdr3_aa: CAWSRLFPGTDTQYF

j_call: TRBJ2-2
v_call: TRBV11-3
cdr3_aa: CASSSRGQITGELFF

j_call: TRBJ2-2
v_call: TRBV11-2
cdr3_aa: CASSLSAGRPNTGELFF

j_call: TRBJ1-2
v_call: TRBV14
cdr3_aa: CASSQESSGRGGYTF

j_call: TRBJ1-1
v_call: TRBV7-9
cdr3_aa: CASSLGALHMNTEAFF

j_call: TRBJ2-5
v_call: TRBV2
cdr3_aa: CASSPGPGETQYF

j_call: TRBJ2-4
v_call: TRBV5-3
cdr3_aa: CARSSLLAKNIQYF

j_call: TRBJ2-7
v_call: TRBV10-1
cdr3_aa: CASSENRGHSYEQYF

j_call: TRBJ1-6
v_call: TRBV7-9
cdr3_aa: CASSPLGPVPLHF

j_call: TRBJ2-7
v_call: TRBV5-1
cdr3_aa: CASSLGLSTYEQYF

j_call: TRBJ2-5
v_call: TRBV2
cdr3_aa: CASSDWTVQETQYF

j_call: TRBJ2-5
v_call: TRBV7-8
cdr3_aa: CASSLIAGQETQYF

j_call: TRBJ1-2
v_call: TRBV4-1
cdr3_aa: CASSQLGRGSNYGYTF

j_call: TRBJ2-7
v_call: TRBV11-1
cdr3_aa: CASSTPGTGGYEQYF

j_call: TRBJ2-5
v_call: TRBV5-1
cdr3_aa: CASSWGTSGTETQYF

j_call: TRBJ2-7
v_call: TRBV12-5
cdr3_aa: CASGLSADPYEQYF

j_call: TRBJ2-7
v_call: TRBV7-6
cdr3_aa: CASSFVVGGTSSYEQYF

j_call: TRBJ2-7
v_call: TRBV5-1
cdr3_aa: CASSSGWWDEQYF

j_call: TRBJ2-1
v_call: TRBV27
cdr3_aa: CASSLFRTSGGYNEQFF

j_call: TRBJ1-1
v_call: TRBV5-5
cdr3_aa: CASSFGGAGNTEAFF

j_call: NA
v_call: TRBV7-9
cdr3_aa: CASSEQVLDYEQYF

j_call: TRBJ1-3
v_call: TRBV9
cdr3_aa: CASSGGGASSGNTIYF

j_call: TRBJ1-5
v_call: TRBV6-5
cdr3_aa: CASRRSSNQPQHF

j_call: TRBJ2-3
v_call: TRBV20-1
cdr3_aa: CSASGEDTQYF

j_call: TRBJ2-5
v_call: TRBV4-1
cdr3_aa: CASSLWTGGGETQYF

j_call: TRBJ2-5
v_call: TRBV2
cdr3_aa: CASSGTGGETQYF

j_call: TRBJ1-3
v_call: TRBV9
cdr3_aa: CASSALSGNTIYF

j_call: TRBJ1-5
v_call: TRBV6-1
cdr3_aa: CASRTGFNQPQHF